Listed here are 5 T cell receptor beta chains from one sample, sequenced in a study of blood T cell repertoires in COVID-19. The method was immunoSEQ multiplex PCR; TCRdb's version includes in-frame clones alone and lacks a portion of them. The profile shows under 55,000 clones, about 90% of them singletons. The specimen sequenced was peripheral blood. The source of these receptors is a woman older than 75 with COVID-19, enrolled during active disease.

The CDR3 coding sequence is TGTGCCAGCAGTGGGGTAGGGGATTTGACCCAGTACTTC. It codes for CASSGVGDLTQYF. The chain carries TRBV2 and TRBJ2-5; maybe TRBD1 (5 bases). The CDR3 is 13 amino acids. The germline gives CDR1 SNHLY, CDR2 FYNNEI. Trimming stripped 4 bases from V and 7 bases from J, with 13 bases between.

The rearrangement links TRBV27 to TRBJ1-2, with 7 nucleotides matching TRBD1. V lost 6 bases to trimming and J lost 6 bases; unmatched junction nucleotides: 10. CDR1 and CDR2 (germline): MNHEY, SMNVEV (reference sequence). The CDR3 has 14 amino acids. The CDR3 here is CASSPWGQSNGYTF. The CDR3 DNA reads TGTGCCAGCAGCCCATGGGGACAGTCTAATGGCTACACCTTC.

The chain carries TRBV28 and TRBJ2-1; 10 nucleotides match TRBD2. Losses at the gene ends were 6 bases for V and 8 bases for J; bases not matched to a gene: 13. The CDR3 extends over 16 amino acids. Germline V lookup: CDR1 MDHEN, CDR2 SYDVKM. CDR3 sequence (DNA): TGTGCCAGCAGCCCCCTTTGGTCTAGCGGGAGCGATGAGCAGTTCTTC. Protein: CASSPLWSSGSDEQFF.

The chain carries TRBV28 and TRBJ1-2, with TRBD1 matching 8 bases. The V gene's germline CDR1 is MDHEN and CDR2 SYDVKM. After removal of 6 bases from V and 5 bases from J, the junction contained 8 bases not matched to a gene. The CDR3 is 14 amino acids. The CDR3 reads CASRNRDRLYGYTF. CDR3 nucleotides: TGTGCCAGCAGAAACCGGGACAGGCTATATGGCTACACCTTC.

The chain combines TRBV7-8 with TRBJ2-7; 7 bases are shared with TRBD1. Per the germline V gene, CDR1 is SGHVS and CDR2 is FQNEAQ. J gave up 0 bases and V 1 base, and 9 bases lay outside the gene matches. This CDR3 region has 17 residues. DNA for the CDR3: TGTGCCAGCAGCTTAGGGGGGATAGCAGGGGGCTCCTACGAGCAGTACTTC. As protein: CASSLGGIAGGSYEQYF. Using reference TRBV7-8 and TRBJ2-7 for the parts outside the CDR3, the full variable domain is GAGVSQSPRYKVAKRGQDVALRCDPISGHVSLFWYQQALGQGPEFLTYFQNEAQLDKSGLPSDRFFAERPEGSVSTLKIQRTQQEDSAVYLCASSLGGIAGGSYEQYFGPGTRLTVT.